The 9 T cell receptor beta chains given below trace back to one sample, sequenced in a study of metastatic and nonmetastatic thyroid tumors. There were no patients who had received any treatment before thyroid surgery. TCRdb re-called the PCR reads via MiXCR. The table shows roughly 25,000 clones, with 24% occurring only once. Sequenced input: tumor tissue. The receptors originated from a male donor with papillary thyroid cancer or a benign thyroid nodule (not recorded which). Some clones in this sample may be carry-over from other donors' samples.

This clone was recorded many times. The chain has TRBV5-1 and TRBJ1-1; 11 nucleotides agree with TRBD1. V lost 3 bases to trimming and J lost 8 bases; unmatched junction nucleotides: 3. CDR3 length: 13 amino acids. In germline, CDR1 is SGHRS, CDR2 YFSETQ. The CDR3 DNA reads TGCGCCAGCAGCTGGACAGGGGGCGTGGAAGCTTTCTTT. It yields the protein CASSWTGGVEAFF.

As for this clone: Mismatch with germline at one junction end may stem from a read error. V is TRBV28 and J is TRBJ1-1; no clear D. Per the germline V gene, CDR1 is MDHEN and CDR2 is SYDVKM. The CDR3 totals 11 residues. The DNA of the CDR3 is TGTGCCAGCAGTGTGAACACCGAAGCTTTATTT. Its protein is CASSVNTEALF.

This clone has ten or more counts. The chain carries TRBV25-1 and TRBJ2-2; TRBD2 might be the D (5 bases). Trimming took off 3 bases at V and 2 bases at J, with 10 bases between the two ends. Germline lookup yields CDR1 MGHDK and CDR2 SYGVNS. The CDR3 is 15 amino acids. CDR3 residues: CASSELEGNTGELFF. Here the CDR3 DNA reads TGTGCCAGCAGTGAGCTAGAGGGAAACACCGGGGAGCTGTTTTTT. Full variable domain (outside the CDR3, taken from reference TRBV25-1 and TRBJ2-2): EADIYQTPRYLVIGTGKKITLECSQTMGHDKMYWYQQDPGMELHLIHYSYGVNSTEKGDLSSESTVSRIRTEHFPLTLESARPSHTSQYLCASSELEGNTGELFFGEGSRLTVL.

This clone has ten or more counts. The V and J genes are TRBV5-1 and TRBJ2-5, with 8 bases matching TRBD2. V lost 4 bases to trimming and J lost 5 bases; unmatched junction nucleotides: 16. From germline, CDR1 is SGHRS and CDR2 YFSETQ. CDR3 length: 17 residues. The CDR3 sequence: CASSPGTRHQRGETQYF. As DNA, the CDR3 is TGCGCCAGCAGCCCTGGGACTAGGCATCAAAGAGGGGAGACCCAGTACTTC.

This clone was seen repeatedly, ten times or more. The rearrangement links TRBV14 to TRBJ1-1, with D unclear. The CDR3 runs 13 residues. Germline CDR1 SGHDN, CDR2 FVKESK. Trimming removed 0 bases from V and 7 bases from J, with 9 bases in between. The CDR3 DNA reads TGTGCCAGCAGCCAAGATCCGGGGAGTGAAGCTTTCTTT. Translating gives CASSQDPGSEAFF.

As to this clone: Other DNA variants within this sample encode the same CDR3. The rearrangement links TRBV6-1 to TRBJ2-7, with D possibly TRBD2 on 5 matching bases. Trimming pared 6 bases from V and 2 bases from J, leaving 17 bases between. CDR3 length: 15 residues. From germline, CDR1 is MNHNS and CDR2 SASEGT. CDR3 nucleotides: TGTGCCAGCAGCCTTGGGTCCAGCGGCCCCTACGAGCAGTACTTC. Translating gives CASSLGSSGPYEQYF.

The sample holds a few counts of this clone. This clone may be a read error of a much larger clone one base away. The chain couples TRBV6-4 to TRBJ2-3; D is possibly TRBD2 (5 bases). The germline V gene has CDR1 MRHNA and CDR2 SNTAGT. There are 15 residues in the CDR3. The CDR3 protein is CASSDSTIGTDTQYF. The CDR3 DNA reads as TGTGCTAGCAGTGACTCGACTATCGGCACAGATACGCAGTATTTT.

This clone occurred many times. The chain couples TRBV11-2 to TRBJ2-3; D is ambiguous. The ends were cut back, 3 bases at V and 4 bases at J, with 5 bases in the middle. Germline loops: CDR1 SGHAT, CDR2 FQNNGV. The CDR3 covers 12 residues. The DNA of the CDR3 is TGTGCCAGCAGCTTTGGGGCAGATACGCAGTATTTT. It codes for CASSFGADTQYF.

This clone was counted at least ten times. Other DNA sequences in the same sample also yield this CDR3. The CDR3 is CANLLRQGKETQYF. The CDR3 bases are TGTGCCAACCTACTTCGACAGGGAAAGGAGACCCAGTACTTC. V usage is TRBV9 and J usage is TRBJ2-5; 7 positions match TRBD1. CDR3 length equals 14 residues. V shed 9 bases and J 5 bases; nucleotides not matched to a gene: 13. Germline lookup yields CDR1 SGDLS and CDR2 YYNGEE. The full variable domain, completed using reference TRBV9 and TRBJ2-5, is DSGVTQTPKHLITATGQRVTLRCSPRSGDLSVYWYQQSLDQGLQFLIQYYNGEERAKGNILERFSAQQFPDLHSELNLSSLELGDSALYFCANLLRQGKETQYFGPGTRLLVL.